The source of this T cell receptor beta chain is a study of T cell responses to AZD1222 COVID-19 vaccine. Background on the study: Pooled together were second doses at about 4 or about 12 weeks. General study findings and limits: Baseline testing showed seropositivity in only a handful of AZD1222 recipients. When two AZD1222 doses had been given, Spike-specific TCR breadth and depth rose. Spike as a whole was targeted by vaccine-associated CD4 TCRs, dominant at 160-218 and 743-854.

A remark on this clone: Its antigen is not identified.

TCRdb's copy holds only in-frame clones and misses some; the assay was immunoSEQ multiplex PCR. This table holds 140,000 to 150,000 clones, over 90% found once. The V gene's germline CDR1 is SGHRS and CDR2 YFSETQ. This CDR3 spans 16 amino acids. V lost 4 bases to trimming and J lost 5 bases, with 22 bases between them. The chain links TRBV5-1 to TRBJ2-7; D possibly corresponds to TRBD1 (6 bases). This receptor was identified in an adult in good health. The sample in question was peripheral blood, obtained on day 0 of AZD1222 vaccination. CDR3 DNA sequence: TGCGCCAGCAGCGCAAACCCGACAGGTCGTGCGAACGAGCAGTACTTC. It specifies CASSANPTGRANEQYF.